This is a list of T cell receptor beta chains from one sample in a study of cytomegalovirus exposure and HLA in healthy donors. Generated by immunoSEQ multiplex PCR, the TCRdb table keeps only in-frame clones and is missing some. Of 280,000 or so clones detected, around 90% appear once; the ten largest clones hold roughly 2.3%. Sample: PBMCs. The receptor source for this set is a woman between 18 and 29 years old in good health and CMV-seronegative. CDR3s include the opening cysteine and the closing phenylalanine or tryptophan. A D gene is named only where the DNA matches it firmly. Part of the rows lack a size; the others show once, few, many or a class for expanded clones.

v_call	j_call	clone_size	d_call	cdr3_aa	cdr3_nt
TRBV6-5	TRBJ1-1	NA	NA	CASSYSPGSLGEAFF	TGTGCCAGCAGTTACTCCCCGGGTTCGCTCGGGGAAGCTTTCTTT
TRBV4-2	TRBJ2-3	NA	TRBD2	CASSQDSPGAGADTQYF	TGTGCCAGCAGCCAAGATTCCCCCGGAGCGGGGGCAGATACGCAGTATTTT
TRBV9	TRBJ1-5	once	TRBD1	CASSASDRGGDQPQHF	TGTGCCAGCAGCGCATCCGACAGGGGAGGGGATCAGCCCCAGCATTTT
TRBV7-9	TRBJ2-7	NA	NA	CSSMGSPDEQYF	TGTTCCAGCATGGGCAGCCCGGACGAGCAGTACTTC
TRBV19	TRBJ2-1	NA	NA	CASTYSLYSSYNEQFF	TGTGCCAGTACTTATAGCCTTTATAGCTCCTACAATGAGCAGTTCTTC
TRBV28	TRBJ2-5	NA	NA	CASRPTGRGETQYF	TGTGCCAGCAGGCCAACAGGTCGTGGGGAGACCCAGTACTTC
TRBV6-5	TRBJ2-3	NA	NA	CASRRKGGGGDTQYF	TGTGCCAGCAGACGAAAGGGGGGGGGTGGGGATACGCAGTATTTT
TRBV2	TRBJ1-2	NA	TRBD1	CASSGQGQRYGYTF	TGTGCCAGCAGTGGACAGGGTCAACGCTATGGCTACACCTTC
TRBV5-1	TRBJ2-3	NA	TRBD2	CASSLEGRDTDTQYF	TGCGCCAGCAGCTTGGAGGGGAGGGACACAGATACGCAGTATTTT
TRBV19	TRBJ1-5	once	NA	CASSIGAGAGNQPQHF	TGTGCCAGTAGTATAGGGGCAGGGGCGGGCAATCAGCCCCAGCATTTT
TRBV5-8	TRBJ2-1	NA	NA	CASSFGMSSYNEQFF	TGTGCCAGCAGCTTTGGTATGAGCTCCTACAATGAGCAGTTCTTC
TRBV29-1	TRBJ2-1	NA	TRBD2	CSVDGTSGGVNSYNEQFF	TGCAGCGTTGATGGGACTAGCGGGGGGGTTAACTCCTACAATGAGCAGTTCTTC
TRBV10-2	TRBJ1-1	NA	TRBD1	CASCDRGTEAFF	TGCGCCAGCTGTGACAGGGGGACTGAAGCTTTCTTT
TRBV6-5	TRBJ2-5	NA	TRBD2	CASSYSPGGVQETQYF	TGTGCCAGCAGTTACTCTCCGGGGGGGGTCCAAGAGACCCAGTACTTC
TRBV5-6	TRBJ2-2	NA	NA	CASSLYQGTGELFF	TGTGCCAGCAGCTTGTACCAGGGCACCGGGGAGCTGTTTTTT
TRBV2	TRBJ2-7	NA	NA	CASSAGGGLSSYEQYF	TGTGCCAGCAGTGCCGGGGGAGGCTTGAGCTCCTACGAGCAGTACTTC
TRBV5-1	TRBJ2-5	once	TRBD2	CASSLAPSGGVETQYF	TGCGCCAGCAGCTTGGCCCCTAGCGGGGGGGTAGAGACCCAGTACTTC
TRBV27	TRBJ2-3	NA	NA	CASSLSIPPAASSTDTQYF	TGTGCCAGCAGTTTATCGATCCCCCCCGCGGCTTCTAGCACAGATACGCAGTATTTT
TRBV29-1	TRBJ1-2	NA	NA	CSVERGTNYGYTF	TGCAGCGTTGAACGGGGGACTAACTATGGCTACACCTTC
TRBV30	TRBJ1-6	NA	NA	CAWSKPIGGNSPLHF	TGTGCCTGGAGTAAACCGATAGGGGGAAATTCACCCCTCCACTTT
TRBV10-3	TRBJ2-1	NA	NA	CAIKPDSASSYNEQFF	TGTGCCATCAAGCCTGACAGCGCCAGCTCCTACAATGAGCAGTTCTTC
TRBV5-1	TRBJ1-2	once	TRBD1	CASSWGQGGIFGYTF	TGCGCCAGCAGCTGGGGACAGGGAGGCATCTTTGGCTACACCTTC
TRBV9	TRBJ2-7	NA	NA	CASSQGDSSYEQYF	TGTGCCAGCAGCCAAGGAGACAGTTCCTACGAGCAGTACTTC
TRBV12-1	TRBJ2-4	NA	NA	CASSLPRGAKNIQYF	TGTGCCAGCAGCTTACCCAGGGGGGCCAAAAACATTCAGTACTTC
TRBV7-9	TRBJ2-7	once	NA	CASSGFTTGSYEQYF	TGTGCCAGCAGCGGCTTTACTACAGGTTCCTACGAGCAGTACTTC
TRBV7-2	TRBJ2-2	NA	TRBD2	CASSLSSGGANTGELFF	TGTGCCAGCAGCCTCAGTAGCGGGGGGGCGAACACCGGGGAGCTGTTTTTT
TRBV12-5	TRBJ2-5	NA	TRBD2	CASGLATSGGGTQYF	TGTGCTAGTGGTTTGGCGACTAGCGGGGGGGGGACCCAGTACTTC
TRBV5-1	TRBJ1-1	NA	TRBD1	CASSPTGGIFTEAFF	TGCGCCAGCAGCCCCACAGGGGGGATTTTCACTGAAGCTTTCTTT
TRBV5-8	TRBJ1-2	NA	NA	CASSFGRVPGYTF	TGTGCCAGCAGCTTTGGCCGGGTACCCGGCTACACCTTC
TRBV13	TRBJ1-1	once	TRBD1	CASSLASDRAFF	TGTGCCAGCAGCTTAGCTTCGGACAGGGCTTTCTTT
TRBV27	TRBJ1-1	NA	NA	CASSLSNSLNTEAFF	TGTGCCAGCAGTTTATCGAACAGCTTGAACACTGAAGCTTTCTTT
TRBV30	TRBJ1-4	NA	NA	CAWSSGTFSTNEKLFF	TGTGCCTGGAGTTCGGGGACTTTTTCAACTAATGAAAAACTGTTTTTT
TRBV9	TRBJ2-5	once	TRBD2	CASSGSGGQQETQYF	TGTGCCAGCAGCGGTAGCGGGGGGCAACAAGAGACCCAGTACTTC
TRBV9	TRBJ2-7	NA	TRBD2	CASSPTPSGAYSYEQYF	TGTGCCAGCAGCCCCACTCCTAGCGGGGCCTACTCCTACGAGCAGTACTTC
TRBV27	TRBJ1-2	NA	TRBD1	CASSSHGQGASGYTF	TGTGCCAGCAGTTCCCACGGACAGGGGGCGAGTGGCTACACCTTC
TRBV13	TRBJ2-1	NA	NA	CASSSFPTGSYNEQFF	TGTGCCAGCAGCTCTTTTCCCACTGGCTCCTACAATGAGCAGTTCTTC
TRBV10-3	TRBJ1-1	NA	NA	CAISESTGSRDTEAFF	TGTGCCATCAGTGAGTCGACGGGGAGTAGGGACACTGAAGCTTTCTTT
TRBV27	TRBJ1-5	NA	NA	CASSPYSNQPQHF	TGTGCCAGCAGCCCGTATAGCAATCAGCCCCAGCATTTT
TRBV27	TRBJ1-4	NA	TRBD1	CASSWDRGNEKLFF	TGTGCCAGCAGTTGGGACAGGGGGAATGAAAAACTGTTTTTT
TRBV4-2	TRBJ1-4	NA	NA	CASSQGDNYNEKLFF	TGTGCCAGCAGCCAAGGAGATAATTATAATGAAAAACTGTTTTTT
TRBV7-9	TRBJ2-4	NA	NA	CASSFRTVAKNIQYF	TGTGCCAGCAGCTTTCGCACTGTGGCCAAAAACATTCAGTACTTC
TRBV18	TRBJ1-5	NA	TRBD1	CASSLTGTGNNQPQHF	TGTGCCAGCTCACTAACCGGGACAGGGAACAATCAGCCCCAGCATTTT
TRBV9	TRBJ2-3	NA	TRBD1	CASSASGTGSTDTQYF	TGTGCCAGCAGCGCATCCGGGACAGGGAGCACAGATACGCAGTATTTT
TRBV5-4	TRBJ2-1	NA	TRBD2	CASSPGLAGGLGEFF	TGTGCCAGCAGCCCAGGACTAGCGGGGGGCCTTGGGGAGTTCTTC
TRBV5-6	TRBJ1-2	NA	NA	CASSLLQGTYGYTF	TGTGCCAGCAGCTTACTACAGGGAACCTATGGCTACACCTTC
TRBV10-1	TRBJ1-6	NA	NA	CASSDQGNSPLHF	TGCGCCAGCAGTGACCAGGGAAATTCACCCCTCCACTTT
TRBV18	TRBJ2-7	NA	NA	CASSQGRSHYEQYF	TGTGCCAGCTCACAGGGGAGGTCTCACTACGAGCAGTACTTC
TRBV30	TRBJ1-6	NA	NA	CAWGRGMGSPLHF	TGTGCCTGGGGGAGAGGGATGGGTTCACCCCTCCACTTT
TRBV10-3	TRBJ2-2	NA	NA	CAIARFGGPNTGELFF	TGTGCCATCGCTCGGTTTGGGGGCCCGAACACCGGGGAGCTGTTTTTT
TRBV27	TRBJ2-5	NA	TRBD2	CASSLMPAGAQETQYF	TGTGCCAGCAGTTTAATGCCAGCGGGGGCTCAAGAGACCCAGTACTTC
TRBV9	TRBJ2-6	NA	NA	CASSVAVSAGQSGANVLTF	TGTGCCAGCAGCGTAGCCGTATCTGCGGGACAGTCTGGGGCCAACGTCCTGACTTTC
TRBV6-5	TRBJ1-5	few	NA	CASSADTYQPQHF	TGTGCCAGCAGTGCTGACACTTATCAGCCCCAGCATTTT
TRBV9	TRBJ2-1	NA	NA	CASSGGLPTPYNEQFF	TGTGCCAGCAGCGGCGGACTGCCCACTCCATACAATGAGCAGTTCTTC
TRBV27	TRBJ2-7	NA	NA	CASSLNRVSYEQYF	TGTGCCAGCAGCTTAAACAGGGTTTCCTACGAGCAGTACTTC
TRBV11-2	TRBJ2-7	NA	TRBD1	CASSQWTGEGEQYF	TGTGCCAGCAGCCAATGGACAGGGGAAGGCGAGCAGTACTTC
TRBV29-1	TRBJ2-7	NA	NA	CSVAFRRQDNAYEQYF	TGCAGCGTTGCCTTTCGTCGGCAAGACAATGCCTACGAGCAGTACTTC
TRBV6-6	TRBJ2-7	NA	NA	CASSFLRGQSYEQYF	TGTGCCAGCAGTTTCTTACGCGGACAATCCTACGAGCAGTACTTC
TRBV7-6	TRBJ1-6	NA	TRBD1	CASSELPPDRAKDSPLHF	TGTGCCAGCAGCGAGCTCCCCCCGGACAGGGCAAAGGATTCACCCCTCCACTTT
TRBV9	TRBJ2-1	NA	TRBD2	CASSVSGEAYNEQFF	TGTGCCAGCAGCGTTAGCGGGGAGGCATACAATGAGCAGTTCTTC
TRBV25-1	TRBJ1-3	NA	NA	CASSAVGQADYTIYF	TGTGCCAGCAGTGCGGTGGGACAAGCTGACTACACCATATATTTT